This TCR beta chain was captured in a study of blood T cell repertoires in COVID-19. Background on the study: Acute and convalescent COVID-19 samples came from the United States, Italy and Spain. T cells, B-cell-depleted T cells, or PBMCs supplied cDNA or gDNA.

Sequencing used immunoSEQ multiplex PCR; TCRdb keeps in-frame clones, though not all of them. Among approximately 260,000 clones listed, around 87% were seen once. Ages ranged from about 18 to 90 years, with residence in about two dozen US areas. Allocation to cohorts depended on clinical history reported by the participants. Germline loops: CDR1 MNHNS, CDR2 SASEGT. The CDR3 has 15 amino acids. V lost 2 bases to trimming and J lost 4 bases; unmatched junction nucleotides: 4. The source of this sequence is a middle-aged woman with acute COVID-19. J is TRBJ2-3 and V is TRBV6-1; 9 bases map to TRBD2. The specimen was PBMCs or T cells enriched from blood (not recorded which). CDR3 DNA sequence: TGTGCCAGCAGTGAACCCGGGACTAGCCCAGATACGCAGTATTTT. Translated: CASSEPGTSPDTQYF.